The entry below describes one T cell receptor (beta chain). The antigen remains undetermined. Germline CDR1 SEHNR, CDR2 FQNEAQ (reference sequence). Unmatched junction bases numbered 3, after V lost 0 bases and J lost 6 bases. The CDR3 is 15 residues long. Researchers made TCR beta libraries by using iRepertoire HTBI primers and running Arm-PCR on CDR3 regions. TCRdb recomputed calls from the multiplex PCR reads with MiXCR, one row per CDR3 protein. Of 350,000 to 500,000 distinct CDR3 sequences detected, about 21% appear once; the ten largest clones hold around 15%. This entry belongs to a study of regulatory T cells in long-lasting Graves disease. Overall study results and limits: Accuracy may have been reduced by the small sample size. Repertoires from persistent disease leaned toward TRBV28, TRBJ1-2 and TRBJ2-5. Patients with persistent disease shared 2,500 or so public clonotypes, outpacing the roughly 970 shared by new patients. The analysis examined peripheral blood only and excluded thyroid tissue.

Stated time point: persistent/refractory GD, antithyroid drugs over 5 years with positive TRAb. Construction of the TCR library relied on RNA isolated from PBMCs. The rearrangement joins TRBV7-9 to TRBJ2-7; 12 nucleotides match TRBD1. This clonotype was obtained from a female donor with Graves disease. The specimen was peripheral blood mononuclear cells (PBMCs), collected when the disease was refractory, from a patient treated with antithyroid drugs. The chain's CDR3 is CASSLAGQGASEQYF. CDR3 nucleotide sequence: TGTGCCAGCAGCTTAGCGGGACAGGGGGCGTCCGAGCAGTACTTC.